This T cell receptor beta chain was observed in a study of CD8 T cells in ankylosing spondylitis. The study's findings and limits: Characteristic of ankylosing spondylitis blood, it appeared, was a TCR beta motif comprising about eight highly homologous variants.

Turning to this clonotype: As yet, its antigen is unknown.

TCRdb re-called the 5' RACE reads with MiXCR, one entry per CDR3 protein. The sample lists approximately 220,000 distinct CDR3 sequences; about 16% were seen once. The CDR3 consists of 16 residues. V was clipped by 5 bases and J by 0 bases; unmatched bases: 4. Per germline, CDR1 SGHAT and CDR2 FQNNGV. This TCR derives from a male donor with ankylosing spondylitis. The chain has TRBV11-2 and TRBJ1-6; 7 nucleotides align to TRBD1. The specimen was blood, either unsorted or a sorted T cell fraction (not recorded which). The CDR3 DNA follows: TGTGCCAGCAGCATACAGGGGAGCTCCTATAATTCACCCCTCCACTTT. This codes for CASSIQGSSYNSPLHF.